Each of the 21 T cell receptor beta chains below was sequenced from the same sample in a study of T cell repertoires in cytomegalovirus infection. TCRdb called the reads again in MiXCR, with one record for every CDR3 protein. This table holds 800,000 to 950,000 distinct CDR3 sequences, 32% found once. For these receptors, no antigen is known. Sequenced material: cultured CD8+ T cells from PBMCs, taken from culture after CMV antigen stimulation. These receptors were taken from a human donor in good health (CMV status not recorded). Some clones in this sample may be carry-over from other donors' samples.

About this clonotype itself: The CDR3 does not close with the conserved phenylalanine or tryptophan, likely indicating a read error. V gene TRBV5-6 combines with J gene TRBJ2-4; D might be TRBD2 (6 bases). This CDR3 has 15 amino acids. With 0 bases removed from V and 7 bases from J, the gap between germline ends came to 14 bases. Germline V gene lookup returns CDR1 SGHDT and CDR2 YYEEEE. The CDR3 reads CASSLGGTDLNIQYL. CDR3 nucleotides: TGTGCCAGCAGCTTGGGCGGGACCGATCTTAACATTCAGTACCTC.

The sample holds a few counts of this clonotype. The chain joins TRBV27 to TRBJ2-6; D is uncertain. The germline gives CDR1 MNHEY, CDR2 SMNVEV (reference sequence). This CDR3 region has 12 residues. The ends were cut back, 6 bases at V and 3 bases at J, with 3 bases in the middle. CDR3 loop: CASRIGANVLTF. CDR3 in DNA: TGTGCCAGCAGGATTGGGGCCAACGTCCTGACTTTC.

This clonotype was seen more than once but under ten times. One end of the junction varies from germline; a read error may be responsible. The chain uses TRBV4-1 and TRBJ2-3; D might be TRBD2 (6 bases). This CDR3 is 16 amino acids long. CDR1 and CDR2 (germline): MGHRA, YSYEKL. The CDR3 loop is CASSQGELANTDTQYF. CDR3 in DNA: TGTGCCAGCAGCCAAGGAGAACTAGCCAACACAGATACGCAGTATTTT.

This rearrangement joins TRBV6-6 to TRBJ2-7; no clear D. V was clipped by 7 bases and J by 4 bases, with 20 bases between them. CDR3 length: 15 amino acids. Germline CDR1 MNHNY, CDR2 SVGAGI (reference sequence). CDR3 residues: CASIPTFGSTYEQYV. The CDR3 nucleotides read TGTGCCAGCATCCCAACGTTCGGGTCTACTTACGAGCAGTACGTC.

The sample holds a few counts of this clonotype. The chain links TRBV7-9 to TRBJ2-7, with D possibly being TRBD1 or TRBD2 (5 bases each). Trimming cost V 3 bases and J 3 bases, with 9 bases left between them. This CDR3 has 13 amino acids. CDR1 and CDR2 from the germline V gene are SEHNR and FQNEAQ (reference sequence). The CDR3 loop is CASSFGTDYEQYV. The DNA of the CDR3 is TGTGCCAGCAGCTTCGGGACGGACTACGAGCAGTACGTC.

The sample holds a few counts of this clonotype. V and J are TRBV27 and TRBJ2-7, with 8 bases identical to TRBD1. This CDR3 contains 16 residues. Germline trimming cut 3 bases from V and 2 bases from J; bases unmatched to any gene: 9. Germline assignment: CDR1 MNHEY and CDR2 SMNVEV (reference sequence). CDR3 region: CASSLLGQAFTYEQYF. In DNA form, the CDR3 reads TGTGCCAGCAGTTTGCTGGGACAGGCGTTCACCTACGAGCAGTACTTC.

J is TRBJ1-6 and V is TRBV2; D is unresolved. Germline V gene lookup returns CDR1 SNHLY and CDR2 FYNNEI. V dropped 4 bases and J dropped 13 bases, with 11 bases sitting between them. CDR3 size: 12 residues. The CDR3 sequence is CASSGPNGPLHF. The CDR3, as DNA: TGTGCCAGCAGTGGCCCTAACGGTCCCCTCCACTTT.

The table lists this clonotype with many counts. The chain carries TRBV7-8 and TRBJ1-1; 9 bases are shared with TRBD1. V was pared by 5 bases and J by 5 bases, with 6 bases of the junction left unmatched. CDR1 SGHVS and CDR2 FQNEAQ come from the germline V gene. The CDR3 spans 14 residues. The CDR3 region has the DNA TGTGCCAGCAGCCCGGGACAGGGAAGGACTGAAGCTTTCTTT. This gives the protein CASSPGQGRTEAFF.

CDR3 DNA: TGTGCCAGCAGTTACTCGATGTTTCAGAATAGCGGGGGGAACACAGATACGCAGTATTTT. It translates to CASSYSMFQNSGGNTDTQYF. The rearrangement joins TRBV6-5 to TRBJ2-3; 10 bases align to TRBD2. This CDR3 is built from 20 residues. From germline, CDR1 is MNHEY and CDR2 SVGAGI. V gave up 0 bases and J gave up 2 bases; unmatched junction bases: 14.

This clonotype came up many times. The rearrangement joins TRBV12-3 or TRBV12-4 to TRBJ1-5, with D possibly TRBD1 on 5 matching bases. V was shortened by 11 bases and J by 3 bases, with 17 bases between the two germline ends. There are 14 residues in the CDR3. Written as DNA, the CDR3 is TGTGCCTCTACCGAGGGGCAGTTCAATCAGCCCCAGCATTTT. Protein product: CASTEGQFNQPQHF.

This clonotype came up a few times. This chain connects TRBV12-3 or TRBV12-4 to TRBJ1-1, with D unclear. Between the trimmed V and J ends, which lost 6 bases and 3 bases, there was a span of 11 bases. This CDR3 contains 13 residues. CDR3 in amino acids: CASSLYPDTEAFF. The CDR3 DNA is TGTGCCAGCAGCCTCTACCCGGACACTGAAGCTTTCTTT.

This sequence joins TRBV7-6 and TRBJ2-1, with TRBD2 identical over 7 bases. Germline V gives CDR1 SGHVS, CDR2 FNYEAQ. V shed 6 bases, J shed 1 base, and the junction held 9 bases outside the gene matches. The CDR3 runs 16 residues. CDR3 sequence: CASRQTGGGSYNEQFF. CDR3 DNA: TGTGCCAGCAGACAAACAGGCGGGGGATCCTACAATGAGCAGTTCTTC. The full variable domain, rest sourced from reference TRBV7-6 and TRBJ2-1, is GAGVSQSPRYKVTKRGQDVALRCDPISGHVSLYWYRQALGQGPEFLTYFNYEAQQDKSGLPNDRFSAERPEGSISTLTIQRTEQRDSAMYRCASRQTGGGSYNEQFFGPGTRLTVL.

A note on this clonotype: A much larger clonotype is one base distant, so this may be a read error. This chain uses TRBV7-8 with TRBJ1-4, with D uncertain. V was cut by 2 bases and J by 0 bases, with 7 bases left in between. This CDR3 is 15 amino acids long. CDR1 and CDR2 from the germline V gene are SGHVS and FQNEAQ. The CDR3 sequence: CASSLPGTTNEKLFF. The CDR3 DNA follows: TGTGCCAGCAGCTTACCAGGTACAACTAATGAAAAACTGTTTTTT.

Here the CDR3 reads CASSLKETGSFNEQFF. The CDR3 DNA follows: TGTGCCAGCAGCTTAAAGGAGACAGGGAGCTTCAATGAGCAGTTCTTC. V usage is TRBV7-6 and J usage is TRBJ2-1, with 7 nucleotides matching TRBD1. J gave up 6 bases and V 2 bases, and 10 bases lay outside the gene matches. Per germline, CDR1 SGHVS and CDR2 FNYEAQ. The length of the CDR3 is 16 residues.

Only a few counts were recorded for this clonotype. The V and J genes are TRBV19 and TRBJ2-7, with D uncertain. Deletions cut 3 bases from V and 0 bases from J, with 6 bases between. The CDR3 spans 13 residues. Germline lookup yields CDR1 LNHDA and CDR2 SQIVND (reference sequence). The DNA of the CDR3 is TGTGCCAGTAGTATCCCGCGCTCCTACGAGCAGTACTTC. Translated, it gives CASSIPRSYEQYF.

This clonotype was recorded a few times. This chain links TRBV10-3 with TRBJ1-3; D ambiguous. Germline V gene data show CDR1 as ENHRY and CDR2 as SYGVKD. The CDR3 sequence is 14 residues long. Trimming pared 3 bases from V and 0 bases from J, leaving 6 bases between. As DNA, the CDR3 is TGTGCCATCAGTGACGGCCGCTCTGGAAACACCATATATTTT. Translation gives CAISDGRSGNTIYF.

The chain recombines TRBV7-8 with TRBJ2-7, with a possible D match to TRBD2 (5 bases). In germline, CDR1 is SGHVS, CDR2 FQNEAQ. V lost 5 bases to trimming and J lost 5 bases, with 10 bases between them. The CDR3 contains 12 residues. DNA of the CDR3: TGTGCCAGCAGCCCCGGGGTAAACGAGCAGTACGTC. Translated: CASSPGVNEQYV.

This chain connects TRBV29-1 to TRBJ2-5; 10 nucleotides line up with TRBD1. Germline assignment: CDR1 SQVTM and CDR2 ANQGSEA. The CDR3 has 12 residues. V gave up 7 bases and J gave up 1 base; unmatched junction bases: 0. In DNA, the CDR3 is TGCAGCGGGGACAGGGGCCAAGAGACCCAGTACTTC. Translating gives CSGDRGQETQYF.

The chain has TRBV24-1 and TRBJ2-2; tentatively, D is TRBD1 (5 bases). The CDR3 loop spans 15 amino acids. The ends were cut back, 4 bases at V and 1 base at J, with 9 bases in the middle. Germline CDR1 reads KGHDR; CDR2 reads SFDVKD. The CDR3 nucleotides are TGTGCCACCAGTGAGACAGAAGTGAACACCGGGGAGCTGTTTTTT. Residues: CATSETEVNTGELFF.

This rearrangement joins TRBV20-1 to TRBJ2-3; no reliable D call. V lost 3 bases and J 0 bases, leaving 10 bases between the germline ends. This CDR3 has 14 residues. Germline CDR1 and CDR2: DFQATT and SNEGSKA (reference sequence). The CDR3 is CSARADGSTDTQYF. The CDR3, as DNA: TGCAGTGCTAGGGCGGACGGTAGCACAGATACGCAGTATTTT.

The chain uses TRBV7-9 and TRBJ1-5; possible D gene TRBD1, 6 bases. Germline V gives CDR1 SEHNR, CDR2 FQNEAQ (reference sequence). This CDR3 contains 14 residues. The V end was cut by 3 bases, the J end by 4 bases, with 10 bases between. CDR3 amino acids: CASSFWGANQPQHF. The CDR3 DNA is TGTGCCAGCAGCTTCTGGGGGGCGAATCAGCCCCAGCATTTT.